These 24 T cell receptor beta chains originate from one sample sequenced in a study of cytomegalovirus exposure and HLA in healthy donors (dated by TCRdb to 2016 to 2017). Libraries came from the immunoSEQ multiplex PCR assay. For the multiplex PCR, a mixture combining 60 forward primers for TCR Vbeta segments and 13 reverse primers for TCR Jbeta segments was used. Imported from immuneACCESS, the table was reduced by TCRdb to in-frame sequences with V and J called. These copies leave out some clones; in studies compared against another copy, an unresolved V gene accounts for under half, and the cause of the remainder is not known. This sample is represented by over 100,000 clones; roughly 80% of them were singletons. The leading ten clones occupy 2.1% of the sample. The sequencing sample was made of PBMCs. The receptors come from a man aged 25-45 years in good health and CMV-seronegative.

The chain employs TRBV30 and TRBJ2-3; tentative D call: TRBD1 (6 bases). Per the germline V gene, CDR1 is GTSNPN and CDR2 is SVGIG (reference sequence). The CDR3 runs to 16 residues. V lost 1 base to trimming and J lost 10 bases, with 24 bases between them. The chain's CDR3 is CAWSAPGAVLANPQYF. The CDR3 DNA follows: TGTGCCTGGAGTGCCCCAGGGGCGGTACTCGCTAACCCGCAGTATTTT.

The rearrangement uses TRBV7-8 and TRBJ2-7; TRBD2 is a possible D gene (5 bases). Trimming left V 1 base short and J 5 bases short, with 9 bases between. Per the germline V gene, CDR1 is SGHVS and CDR2 is FQNEAQ. The CDR3 is 13 residues long. The CDR3 sequence: CASSLGERHEQYF. CDR3 sequence (DNA): TGTGCCAGCAGCTTAGGGGAGAGGCACGAGCAGTACTTC.

The V and J genes are TRBV23-1 and TRBJ1-1; the D gene is possibly TRBD1 (6 bases). TRBV23-1 is recorded as an ORF, its role being uncertain. The V end lost 2 bases, the J end lost 0 bases, and 10 bases lay between the germline ends. The CDR3 runs to 15 residues. The DNA for the CDR3 is TGCGCCAGCAGTCAACCCGGACAGCTGAACACTGAAGCTTTCTTT. Translated: CASSQPGQLNTEAFF.

This clone was recorded once. The chain uses TRBV5-1 and TRBJ1-2, with 8 bases that match TRBD1. The CDR3 length is 14 residues. Looked up from germline, CDR1 is SGHRS and CDR2 is YFSETQ. The V segment lost 0 bases and the J segment 4 bases; nucleotides outside the gene matches: 2. CDR3 bases: TGCGCCAGCAGCTTGGGGACAGGGCCCTATGGCTACACCTTC. Amino acids: CASSLGTGPYGYTF.

As DNA, the CDR3 is TGTGCCAGTAGTCGCCGTCCGGGTTACGAGCAGTACTTC. It codes for CASSRRPGYEQYF. V usage is TRBV19 and J usage is TRBJ2-7; D is ambiguous. Deletions cut 5 bases from V and 4 bases from J, with 12 bases between. This CDR3 is 13 amino acids long. Per germline, CDR1 LNHDA and CDR2 SQIVND (reference sequence).

V usage is TRBV6-5 and J usage is TRBJ1-1; D not certain. This CDR3 has 13 residues. Germline CDR1 is MNHEY and CDR2 is SVGAGI. Trimming left V 3 bases short and J 8 bases short, with 13 bases between. The CDR3: CASSYTPTSEAFF. CDR3 bases: TGTGCCAGCAGTTATACCCCCACATCCGAAGCTTTCTTT.

The genes are TRBV28 and TRBJ2-3; maybe TRBD1 (5 bases). Germline assignment: CDR1 MDHEN and CDR2 SYDVKM. Trimming removed 0 bases from V and 2 bases from J, with 15 bases in between. The CDR3 length is 17 residues. This CDR3 reads CASSLWHETAPTDTQYF. The CDR3 DNA sequence: TGTGCCAGCAGTTTATGGCATGAGACAGCTCCCACAGATACGCAGTATTTT. Using reference TRBV28 and TRBJ2-3 for the parts outside the CDR3, the full variable domain is DVKVTQSSRYLVKRTGEKVFLECVQDMDHENMFWYRQDPGLGLRLIYFSYDVKMKEKGDIPEGYSVSREKKERFSLILESASTNQTSMYLCASSLWHETAPTDTQYFGPGTRLTVL.

The rearrangement joins TRBV5-4 to TRBJ1-1; TRBD1 is a possible D gene (6 bases). Germline assignment: CDR1 SGHNT and CDR2 YYREEE (reference sequence). The V and J ends lost 3 bases and 0 bases respectively, with 18 bases between them. This CDR3 contains 17 residues. This CDR3 is CASSSGLTGRLNTEAFF. The CDR3 DNA reads TGTGCCAGCAGCTCCGGTTTGACAGGTCGGTTGAACACTGAAGCTTTCTTT.

V usage is TRBV5-1 and J usage is TRBJ2-5; D may be TRBD1 (6 bases). V shed 0 bases and J shed 2 bases, with 11 bases lying between them. CDR1 SGHRS and CDR2 YFSETQ come from the germline V gene. CDR3 length equals 15 residues. This CDR3 is CASSLAGTLQETQYF. The CDR3 nucleotides are TGCGCCAGCAGCTTGGCCGGGACACTACAAGAGACCCAGTACTTC.

J is TRBJ1-5 and V is TRBV7-2; D unclear. CDR3 length equals 14 residues. Trimming removed 5 bases at V and 0 bases at J, with 8 bases between. The germline CDR1 and CDR2 sequences are SGHTA and FQGNSA. The CDR3 sequence: CASSLEYSNQPQHF. CDR3 nucleotide sequence: TGTGCCAGCAGCCTGGAGTATAGCAATCAGCCCCAGCATTTT. The full variable domain, in which reference TRBV7-2 and TRBJ1-5 provide the parts outside the CDR3, is GAGVSQSPSNKVTEKGKDVELRCDPISGHTALYWYRQSLGQGLEFLIYFQGNSAPDKSGLPSDRFSAERTGGSVSTLTIQRTQQEDSAVYLCASSLEYSNQPQHFGDGTRLSIL.

The V gene is TRBV7-8, the J gene TRBJ2-1, with TRBD1 matching 7 bases. CDR3 size: 14 residues. The trim removed 5 bases at V and 5 bases at J, leaving 6 bases unmatched. Germline CDR1 is SGHVS and CDR2 is FQNEAQ. The CDR3 DNA reads as TGTGCCAGCAGCCCCTCGCAGGGGGACAATGAGCAGTTCTTC. Residues: CASSPSQGDNEQFF. Combining the CDR3 with reference TRBV7-8 and TRBJ2-1 gives the whole variable domain GAGVSQSPRYKVAKRGQDVALRCDPISGHVSLFWYQQALGQGPEFLTYFQNEAQLDKSGLPSDRFFAERPEGSVSTLKIQRTQQEDSAVYLCASSPSQGDNEQFFGPGTRLTVL.

This clone has just a few counts. In DNA, the CDR3 is TGCGCCAGCAGCCCGGGACAGGGGGGAGACTACGAGCAGTACTTC. Protein sequence: CASSPGQGGDYEQYF. The genes are TRBV4-3 and TRBJ2-7; 11 nucleotides line up with TRBD1. CDR3 length: 15 residues. Germline lookup yields CDR1 LGHNA and CDR2 YSLEER. Trimming removed 4 bases from V and 3 bases from J; junction bases left unmatched: 5.

A note on this clone: One end of the junction is discordant with germline, which a read error may explain. Other DNA sequences in the sample encode the same CDR3. The CDR3 DNA reads TGCGCCAGCACGAATCAGATGAACACTGAAGCTTTCTTT. It specifies CASTNQMNTEAFF. V usage is TRBV2 and J usage is TRBJ1-1, with unresolved D. The germline V gene has CDR1 SNHLY and CDR2 FYNNEI. CDR3 length: 13 residues. Filled out from reference TRBV2 and TRBJ1-1, the complete variable domain reads EPEVTQTPSHQVTQMGQEVILRCVPISNHLYFYWYRQILGQKVEFLVSFYNNEISEKSEIFDDQFSVERPDGSNFTLKIRSTKLEDSAMYFCASTNQMNTEAFFGQGTRLTVV.

The chain employs TRBV6-6 and TRBJ2-3; perhaps TRBD1 as D (5 bases). In germline, CDR1 is MNHNY, CDR2 SVGAGI (reference sequence). The CDR3 loop spans 16 amino acids. The ends were cut back, 3 bases at V and 3 bases at J, with 16 bases in the middle. CDR3 nucleotide sequence: TGTGCCAGCAGTTATAGCAGGGCCAGGTTGACAGATACGCAGTATTTT. Translation gives CASSYSRARLTDTQYF.

This chain connects TRBV2 to TRBJ2-2; 11 bases map to TRBD1. This CDR3 contains 15 residues. Trimming cost V 7 bases and J 5 bases; bases outside gene matches: 6. CDR1 SNHLY and CDR2 FYNNEI come from the germline V gene. In nucleotides, the CDR3 is TGTGCCAGCATTGGACAGGGGGCAGGTACCGGGGAGCTGTTTTTT. Its protein is CASIGQGAGTGELFF.

This clone was counted between two and nine times. The J gene is TRBJ2-7, the V gene TRBV11-2; 7 bases match TRBD2. The length of the CDR3 is 14 residues. Germline V lookup: CDR1 SGHAT, CDR2 FQNNGV. The V and J ends lost 6 bases and 0 bases, in that order; junction bases with no gene match: 5. The CDR3 DNA reads as TGTGCCAGCAGGCTGGGGGGGGTCTCCTACGAGCAGTACTTC. It codes for CASRLGGVSYEQYF.

V and J are TRBV18 and TRBJ2-2, with D maybe TRBD2 (5 bases). V was clipped by 3 bases and J by 0 bases, with 14 bases between them. From germline, CDR1 is KGHSH and CDR2 LQKENI. The CDR3 covers 17 residues. CDR3 protein: CASSPRAHGANTGELFF. CDR3 sequence (DNA): TGTGCCAGCTCACCCCGTGCCCACGGGGCGAACACCGGGGAGCTGTTTTTT.

This rearrangement joins TRBV6-5 to TRBJ1-4; the match to TRBD1 covers 8 bases. From germline, CDR1 is MNHEY and CDR2 SVGAGI. Unmatched junction bases numbered 3, after V lost 0 bases and J lost 6 bases. There are 15 residues in the CDR3. The chain's CDR3 is CASSYSGTGDEKLFF. The CDR3 DNA reads TGTGCCAGCAGTTACTCGGGGACAGGAGATGAAAAACTGTTTTTT.

CDR3 sequence: CSVERIYDGYTF. CDR3 sequence (DNA): TGCAGCGTTGAGCGGATTTACGACGGCTACACCTTC. This chain uses TRBV29-1 with TRBJ1-2, with D unresolved. The CDR3 has 12 amino acids. Between the trimmed V and J ends, which lost 3 bases and 8 bases, there was a span of 13 bases. CDR1 and CDR2 (germline): SQVTM, ANQGSEA. The entire variable domain, with the rest obtained from reference TRBV29-1 and TRBJ1-2, is as follows: SAVISQKPSRDICQRGTSLTIQCQVDSQVTMMFWYRQQPGQSLTLIATANQGSEATYESGFVIDKFPISRPNLTFSTLTVSNMSPEDSSIYLCSVERIYDGYTFGSGTRLTVV.

This clone appeared a few times. This chain joins TRBV5-1 and TRBJ2-6; TRBD1 aligns across 10 bases. The CDR3 spans 16 residues. Germline loops: CDR1 SGHRS, CDR2 YFSETQ. The V segment lost 5 bases and the J segment 2 bases; nucleotides outside the gene matches: 4. The DNA for the CDR3 is TGCGCCAGCAGTCGGACAGGGGGGCCTGGGGCCAACGTCCTGACTTTC. This codes for CASSRTGGPGANVLTF.

This CDR3 reads CASSLTGTSGSLGADTQYF. CDR3 DNA sequence: TGTGCCAGCAGCCTCACCGGGACTAGCGGCTCTCTCGGGGCAGATACGCAGTATTTT. J is TRBJ2-3 and V is TRBV9, with 11 bases identical to TRBD2. CDR1 is SGDLS and CDR2 is YYNGEE in the germline V gene. The CDR3 sequence is 19 residues long. With V trimmed by 4 bases and J by 4 bases, 17 bases remained unmatched.

This clone has a single count. The chain uses TRBV7-9 and TRBJ2-7, with TRBD2 matching 8 bases. Germline CDR1 is SEHNR and CDR2 is FQNEAQ (reference sequence). This CDR3 region has 14 residues. With V trimmed by 8 bases and J by 2 bases, 8 bases remained unmatched. CDR3 in DNA: TGTGCCAGCCGCCGGGGGGGCGAGACCTACGAGCAGTACTTC. It specifies CASRRGGETYEQYF. The whole variable domain, remainder taken from reference TRBV7-9 and TRBJ2-7, is DTGVSQNPRHKITKRGQNVTFRCDPISEHNRLYWYRQTLGQGPEFLTYFQNEAQLEKSRLLSDRFSAERPKGSFSTLEIQRTEQGDSAMYLCASRRGGETYEQYFGPGTRLTVT.

V usage is TRBV6-5 and J usage is TRBJ2-1, with TRBD2 matching over 7 bases. Per germline, CDR1 MNHEY and CDR2 SVGAGI. V lost 2 bases and J lost 9; bases outside the gene matches: 13. CDR3 length: 16 residues. CDR3: CASSYPPRGGPIEQFF. DNA of the CDR3: TGTGCCAGCAGTTACCCGCCCCGCGGGGGTCCAATTGAGCAGTTCTTC.

V and J are TRBV19 and TRBJ1-1, with 9 nucleotides matching TRBD1. V shed 4 bases, J shed 7 bases, and the junction held 7 bases outside the gene matches. In germline, CDR1 is LNHDA, CDR2 SQIVND (reference sequence). The CDR3 is 14 amino acids. CDR3 loop: CASSTGQGIGEAFF. As DNA, the CDR3 is TGTGCCAGTAGTACAGGACAGGGGATAGGTGAAGCTTTCTTT. The full variable domain, completed using reference TRBV19 and TRBJ1-1, is DGGITQSPKYLFRKEGQNVTLSCEQNLNHDAMYWYRQDPGQGLRLIYYSQIVNDFQKGDIAEGYSVSREKKESFPLTVTSAQKNPTAFYLCASSTGQGIGEAFFGQGTRLTVV.